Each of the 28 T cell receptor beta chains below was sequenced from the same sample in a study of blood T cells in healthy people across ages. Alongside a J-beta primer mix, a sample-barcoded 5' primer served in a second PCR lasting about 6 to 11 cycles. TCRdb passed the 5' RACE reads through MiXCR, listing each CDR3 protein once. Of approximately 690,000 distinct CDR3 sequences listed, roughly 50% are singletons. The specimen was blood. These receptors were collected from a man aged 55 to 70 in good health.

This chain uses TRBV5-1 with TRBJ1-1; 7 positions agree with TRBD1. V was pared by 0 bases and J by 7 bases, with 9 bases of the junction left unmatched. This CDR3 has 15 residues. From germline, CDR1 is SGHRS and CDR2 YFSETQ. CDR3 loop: CASSLARQGRGEAFF. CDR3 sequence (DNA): TGCGCCAGCAGCTTGGCCCGACAGGGTCGTGGTGAAGCTTTCTTT.

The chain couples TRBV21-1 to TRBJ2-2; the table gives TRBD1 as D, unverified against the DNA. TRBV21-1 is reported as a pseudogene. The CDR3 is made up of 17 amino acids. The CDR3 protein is CASSNIDRSSNTGELFF. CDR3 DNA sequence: TGTGCCAGCAGTAACATCGACAGGAGCTCGAACACCGGGGAGCTGTTTTTT.

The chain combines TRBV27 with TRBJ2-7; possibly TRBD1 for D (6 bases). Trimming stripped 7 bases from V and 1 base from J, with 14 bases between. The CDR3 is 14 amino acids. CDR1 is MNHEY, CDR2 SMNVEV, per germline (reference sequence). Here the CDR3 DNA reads TGTGCCAGCACCAGGACAGCCGGATCCTACGAGCAGTACTTC. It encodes CASTRTAGSYEQYF.

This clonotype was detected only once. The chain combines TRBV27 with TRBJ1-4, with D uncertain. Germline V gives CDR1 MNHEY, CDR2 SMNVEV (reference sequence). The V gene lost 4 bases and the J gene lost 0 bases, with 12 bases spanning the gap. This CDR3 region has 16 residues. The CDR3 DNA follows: TGTGCCAGCAGTTCAGAACCCCTTGCAACTAATGAAAAACTGTTTTTT. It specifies CASSSEPLATNEKLFF. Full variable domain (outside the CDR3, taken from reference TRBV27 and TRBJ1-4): EAQVTQNPRYLITVTGKKLTVTCSQNMNHEYMSWYRQDPGLGLRQIYYSMNVEVTDKGDVPEGYKVSRKEKRNFPLILESPSPNQTSLYFCASSSEPLATNEKLFFGSGTQLSVL.

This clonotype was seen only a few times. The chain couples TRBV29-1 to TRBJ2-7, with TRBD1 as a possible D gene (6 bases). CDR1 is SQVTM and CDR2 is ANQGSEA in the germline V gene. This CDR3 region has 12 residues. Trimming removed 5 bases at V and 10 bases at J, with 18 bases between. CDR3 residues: CSVYLGARAQYF. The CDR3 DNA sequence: TGCAGCGTTTATTTGGGGGCAAGGGCCCAGTACTTC.

The CDR3 bases are TGTGCCAGCAGTTTGGTGAGTGAGCAGTACTTC. Amino acids: CASSLVSEQYF. This chain uses TRBV12-3 or TRBV12-4 with TRBJ2-5; D is ambiguous. The germline V and J ends were trimmed by 3 bases and 11 bases, with 10 bases remaining between them. This CDR3 region has 11 residues.

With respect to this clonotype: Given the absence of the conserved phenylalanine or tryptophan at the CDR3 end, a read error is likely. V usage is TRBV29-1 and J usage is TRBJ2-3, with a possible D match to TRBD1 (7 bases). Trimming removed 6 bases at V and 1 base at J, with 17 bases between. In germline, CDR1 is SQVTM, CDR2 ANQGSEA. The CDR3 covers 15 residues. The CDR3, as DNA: TGCAGCGTCCGCAGGGGGGAACAGGGCACAGATACGCAGTATATT. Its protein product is CSVRRGEQGTDTQYI.

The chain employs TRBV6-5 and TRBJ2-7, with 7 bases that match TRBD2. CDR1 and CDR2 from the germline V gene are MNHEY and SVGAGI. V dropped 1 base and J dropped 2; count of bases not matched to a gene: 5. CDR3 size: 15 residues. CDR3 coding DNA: TGTGCCAGCAGTTACTACGTGGGGGGGGCCTACGAGCAGTACTTC. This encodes CASSYYVGGAYEQYF.

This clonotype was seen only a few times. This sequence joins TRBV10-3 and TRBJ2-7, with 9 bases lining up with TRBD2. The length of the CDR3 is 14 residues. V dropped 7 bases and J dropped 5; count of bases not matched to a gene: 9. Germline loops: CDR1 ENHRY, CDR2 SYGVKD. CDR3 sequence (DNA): TGTGCCATCACCCCGGGACTAGCTAGCGACGAGCAGTACTTC. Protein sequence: CAITPGLASDEQYF.

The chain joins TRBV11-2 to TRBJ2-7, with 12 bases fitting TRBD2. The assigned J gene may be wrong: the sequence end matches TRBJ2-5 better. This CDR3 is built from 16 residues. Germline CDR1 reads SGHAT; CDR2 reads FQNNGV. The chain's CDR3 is CASSSTSGGRQETQYF. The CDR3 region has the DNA TGTGCCAGCAGCTCTACTAGCGGGGGGCGTCAAGAGACCCAGTACTTC.

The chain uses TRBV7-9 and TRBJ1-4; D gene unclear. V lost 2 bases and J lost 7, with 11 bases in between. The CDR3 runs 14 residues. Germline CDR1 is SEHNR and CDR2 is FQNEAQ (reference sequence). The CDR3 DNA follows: TGTGCCAGCAGCTTATGGGAGGGCGGTGAAAAACTGTTTTTT. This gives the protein CASSLWEGGEKLFF.

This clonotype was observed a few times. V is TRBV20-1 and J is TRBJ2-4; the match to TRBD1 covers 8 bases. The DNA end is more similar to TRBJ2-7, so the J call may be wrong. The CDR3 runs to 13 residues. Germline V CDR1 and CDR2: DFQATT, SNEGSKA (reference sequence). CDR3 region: CSANTGGPYEQYF. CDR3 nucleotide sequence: TGCAGTGCAAACACAGGGGGACCCTACGAGCAGTACTTC.

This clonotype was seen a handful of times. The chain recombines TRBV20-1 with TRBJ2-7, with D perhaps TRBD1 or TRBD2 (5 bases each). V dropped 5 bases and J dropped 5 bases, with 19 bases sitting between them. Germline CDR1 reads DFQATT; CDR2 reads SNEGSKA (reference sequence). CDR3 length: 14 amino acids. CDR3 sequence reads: CSAGRNSGANEQYF. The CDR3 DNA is TGCAGTGCTGGACGCAACTCCGGGGCTAACGAGCAGTACTTC.

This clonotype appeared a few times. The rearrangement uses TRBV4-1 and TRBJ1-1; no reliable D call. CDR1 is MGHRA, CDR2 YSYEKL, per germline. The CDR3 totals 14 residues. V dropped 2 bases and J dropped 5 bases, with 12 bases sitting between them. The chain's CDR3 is CASSQWGEWTEAFF. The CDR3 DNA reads TGCGCCAGCAGCCAATGGGGAGAGTGGACTGAAGCTTTCTTT.

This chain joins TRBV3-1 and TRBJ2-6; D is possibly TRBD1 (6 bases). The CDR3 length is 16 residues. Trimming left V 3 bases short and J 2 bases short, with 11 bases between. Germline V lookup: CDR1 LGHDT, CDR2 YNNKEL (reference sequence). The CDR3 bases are TGTGCCAGCAGCCAGACAACAGGGACTGGGGCCAACGTCCTGACTTTC. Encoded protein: CASSQTTGTGANVLTF.

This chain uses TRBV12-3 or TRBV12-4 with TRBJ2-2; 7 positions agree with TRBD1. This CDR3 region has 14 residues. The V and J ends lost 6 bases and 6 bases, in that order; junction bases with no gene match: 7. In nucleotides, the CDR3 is TGTGCCAGCAGCACCGGGACAGAAGCCGGGGAGCTGTTTTTT. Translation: CASSTGTEAGELFF.

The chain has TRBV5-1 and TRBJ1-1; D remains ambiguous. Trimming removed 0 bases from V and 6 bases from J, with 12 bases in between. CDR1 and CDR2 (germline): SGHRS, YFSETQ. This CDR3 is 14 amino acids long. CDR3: CASSLGIQTAEAFF. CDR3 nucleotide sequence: TGCGCCAGCAGCTTGGGAATACAAACGGCTGAAGCTTTCTTT.

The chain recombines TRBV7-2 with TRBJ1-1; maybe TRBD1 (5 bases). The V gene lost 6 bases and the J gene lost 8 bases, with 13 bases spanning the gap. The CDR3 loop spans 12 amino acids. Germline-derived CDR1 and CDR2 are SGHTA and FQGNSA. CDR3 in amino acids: CASRINAGEAFF. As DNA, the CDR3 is TGTGCCAGCAGGATTAATGCAGGGGAAGCTTTCTTT. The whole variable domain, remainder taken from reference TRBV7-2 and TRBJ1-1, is GAGVSQSPSNKVTEKGKDVELRCDPISGHTALYWYRQSLGQGLEFLIYFQGNSAPDKSGLPSDRFSAERTGGSVSTLTIQRTQQEDSAVYLCASRINAGEAFFGQGTRLTVV.

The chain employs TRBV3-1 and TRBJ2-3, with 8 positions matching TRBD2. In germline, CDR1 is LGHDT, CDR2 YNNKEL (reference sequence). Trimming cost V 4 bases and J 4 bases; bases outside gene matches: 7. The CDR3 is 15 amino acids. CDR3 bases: TGTGCCAGCAGCCCACCTCGGGGGGGGGCAGATACGCAGTATTTT. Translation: CASSPPRGGADTQYF.

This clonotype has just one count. CDR3 region: CASTPTSVSYYYEQYF. In DNA form, the CDR3 reads TGTGCCAGCACCCCCACCTCAGTCTCTTACTACTACGAGCAGTACTTC. V is TRBV6-4 and J is TRBJ2-5; no clear D. The end of the DNA is better explained by TRBJ2-7, so the J call may be wrong. CDR3 length: 16 residues. In germline, CDR1 is MRHNA, CDR2 SNTAGT.

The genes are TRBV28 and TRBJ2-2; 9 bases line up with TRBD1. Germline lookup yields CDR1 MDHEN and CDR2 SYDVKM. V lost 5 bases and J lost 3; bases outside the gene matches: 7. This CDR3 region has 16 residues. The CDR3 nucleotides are TGTGCCAGCAGTCCCTCCGGGACAGGGCACACCGGGGAGCTGTTTTTT. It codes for CASSPSGTGHTGELFF. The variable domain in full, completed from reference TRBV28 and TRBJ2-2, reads DVKVTQSSRYLVKRTGEKVFLECVQDMDHENMFWYRQDPGLGLRLIYFSYDVKMKEKGDIPEGYSVSREKKERFSLILESASTNQTSMYLCASSPSGTGHTGELFFGEGSRLTVL.

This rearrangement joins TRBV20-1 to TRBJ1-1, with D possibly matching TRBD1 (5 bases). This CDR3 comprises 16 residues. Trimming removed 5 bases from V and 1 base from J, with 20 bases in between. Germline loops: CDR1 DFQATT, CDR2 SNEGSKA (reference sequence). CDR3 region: CSASPPSGFGNTEAFF. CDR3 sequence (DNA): TGCAGTGCTTCTCCCCCGTCAGGGTTCGGGAACACTGAAGCTTTCTTT.

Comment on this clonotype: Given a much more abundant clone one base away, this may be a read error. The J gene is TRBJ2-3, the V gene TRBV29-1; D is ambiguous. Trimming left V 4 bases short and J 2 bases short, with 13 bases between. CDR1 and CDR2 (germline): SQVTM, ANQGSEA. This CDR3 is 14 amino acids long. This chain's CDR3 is CSVGRGQNTDTQYF. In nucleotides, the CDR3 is TGCAGCGTTGGGCGCGGCCAGAACACAGATACGCAGTATTTT.

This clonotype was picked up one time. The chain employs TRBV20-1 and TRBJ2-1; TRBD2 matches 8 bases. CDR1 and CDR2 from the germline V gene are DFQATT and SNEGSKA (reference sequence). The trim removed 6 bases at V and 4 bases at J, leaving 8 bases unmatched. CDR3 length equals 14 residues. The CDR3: CSALGSGGYNEQFF. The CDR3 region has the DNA TGCAGTGCCTTAGGGAGCGGGGGATACAATGAGCAGTTCTTC.

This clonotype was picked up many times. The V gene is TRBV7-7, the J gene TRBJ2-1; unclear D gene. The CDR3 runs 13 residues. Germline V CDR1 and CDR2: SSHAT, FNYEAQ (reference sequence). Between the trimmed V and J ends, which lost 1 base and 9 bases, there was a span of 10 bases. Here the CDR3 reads CASSLGTVSEQFF. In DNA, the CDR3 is TGTGCCAGCAGCTTAGGTACAGTGAGTGAGCAGTTCTTC.

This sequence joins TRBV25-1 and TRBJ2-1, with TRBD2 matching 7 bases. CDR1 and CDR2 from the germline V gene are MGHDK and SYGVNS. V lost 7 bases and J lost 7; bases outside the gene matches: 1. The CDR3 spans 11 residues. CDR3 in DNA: TGTGCCAGCAACGGGGGGAATGAGCAGTTCTTC. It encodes CASNGGNEQFF. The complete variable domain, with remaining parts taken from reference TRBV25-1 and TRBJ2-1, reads EADIYQTPRYLVIGTGKKITLECSQTMGHDKMYWYQQDPGMELHLIHYSYGVNSTEKGDLSSESTVSRIRTEHFPLTLESARPSHTSQYLCASNGGNEQFFGPGTRLTVL.

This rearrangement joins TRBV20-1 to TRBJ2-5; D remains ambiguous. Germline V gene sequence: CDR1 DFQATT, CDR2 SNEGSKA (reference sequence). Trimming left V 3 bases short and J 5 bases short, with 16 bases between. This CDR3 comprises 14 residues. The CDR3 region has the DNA TGCAGTGCTAGTCTTTCCGGATCTGTGGAGACCCAGTACTTC. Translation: CSASLSGSVETQYF.

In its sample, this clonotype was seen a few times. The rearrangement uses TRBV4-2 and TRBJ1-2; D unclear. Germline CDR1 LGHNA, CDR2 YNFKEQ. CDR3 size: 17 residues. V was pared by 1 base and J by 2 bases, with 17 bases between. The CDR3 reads CASSQGAGQGSNYGYTF. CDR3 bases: TGTGCCAGCAGCCAAGGGGCAGGTCAAGGTTCCAACTATGGCTACACCTTC.